Detailed here is one T cell receptor (beta chain). The data belong to a study of shared T cell receptors in the human thymus. Sequencing used immunoSEQ multiplex PCR; TCRdb keeps in-frame clones, though not all of them. The sample has approximately 760,000 clones, approximately 85% seen once; the top ten hold roughly 0.01%. CDR3 size: 15 residues. V was shortened by 7 bases and J by 0 bases, with 15 bases between the two germline ends. Germline V gives CDR1 SGHTA, CDR2 FQGNSA. A further study also used this sample, focusing on human thymus T cells. That investigation notes: Having surgery to correct congenital heart defects, healthy Finnish infants acted as the donors. Resections obtained during corrective heart surgery supplied the thymus tissue. Repertoires from thymus and blood appeared to show biased V and J gene usage. Related research described strongly overlapping thymic repertoires in unrelated people.

The chain couples TRBV7-2 to TRBJ2-5; weak D call: TRBD1 (5 bases). This sequence originates from a girl less than two years old with a congenital heart defect. The source material was thymocytes. For the CDR3, the DNA is TGTGCCAGCATCCCCCCTCAGGGTTACCAAGAGACCCAGTACTTC. Translating it yields CASIPPQGYQETQYF.